One T cell receptor beta chain is described in this entry. What it recognizes is unknown. These data come from a study of regulatory T cells in long-lasting Graves disease. The time point is: newly diagnosed GD, antithyroid drugs for less than 3 months. After RNA was extracted from PBMCs, the TCR library was made from it. CDR1 is SEHNR and CDR2 is FQNEAQ in the germline V gene (reference sequence). Deletions cut 5 bases from V and 8 bases from J, with 12 bases between. This CDR3 has 13 amino acids. Libraries of TCR beta came from iRepertoire HTBI primers plus Arm-PCR of CDR3 regions. From the multiplex PCR reads, TCRdb called clonotypes with MiXCR, one entry per CDR3 protein. The sample gives over 500,000 distinct CDR3 sequences, about 16% of which show up once; around 11% is in the top ten. General study findings and limits: Compared with new cases, persistent Graves' patients showed reduced TCR diversity.

The same sample was also used in a study of T cells in Graves' hyperthyroidism and ophthalmopathy.

V is TRBV7-9 and J is TRBJ2-2, with D possibly being TRBD1 or TRBD2 (5 bases each). This sequence was found in a man aged 18-30 years with Graves disease. The specimen was peripheral blood mononuclear cells (PBMCs), collected at new diagnosis, from a patient treated with antithyroid drugs. For the CDR3, the DNA is TGTGCCAGCAGCCGGGACGGCGGGGGGGAGCTGTTTTTT. This codes for CASSRDGGGELFF.